This entry lists 14 T cell receptor beta chains sequenced from one sample in a study of blood T cell repertoires in COVID-19. The data were produced by immunoSEQ multiplex PCR, yet TCRdb's version contains in-frame clones alone and is incomplete. The sample yields 350,000 to 400,000 clones, 80% to 90% seen once. The sample comprised PBMCs or T cells enriched from blood (not recorded which). The receptor source for this set is a man in his forties or fifties in a cohort exposed to, infected with or recovered from COVID-19 (not recorded which).

The chain carries TRBV9 and TRBJ1-1; D is uncertain. The germline V and J ends were trimmed by 0 bases and 7 bases, with 10 bases remaining between them. CDR3 length equals 13 residues. CDR1 SGDLS and CDR2 YYNGEE come from the germline V gene. CDR3 protein: CASSVAATGEAFF. DNA for the CDR3: TGTGCCAGCAGCGTAGCCGCGACGGGTGAAGCTTTCTTT.

The chain combines TRBV5-4 with TRBJ2-6, with D possibly being TRBD1 (6 bases). The V end was cut by 4 bases, the J end by 0 bases, with 14 bases between. Germline values: CDR1 SGHNT, CDR2 YYREEE (reference sequence). The CDR3 length is 17 residues. For the CDR3, the DNA is TGTGCCAGCAGCGCACATTACAGGGTCTCTGGGGCCAACGTCCTGACTTTC. The encoded protein is CASSAHYRVSGANVLTF.

This clone was seen a handful of times. This rearrangement joins TRBV2 to TRBJ1-5; 10 bases map to TRBD1. The germline gives CDR1 SNHLY, CDR2 FYNNEI. The CDR3 contains 16 residues. Trimming removed 6 bases from V and 2 bases from J; junction bases left unmatched: 7. The CDR3 nucleotides read TGTGCCAGCAGCAGACAGGGGGCGGGTCGCAATCAGCCCCAGCATTTT. It yields the protein CASSRQGAGRNQPQHF. The whole variable domain, remainder taken from reference TRBV2 and TRBJ1-5, is EPEVTQTPSHQVTQMGQEVILRCVPISNHLYFYWYRQILGQKVEFLVSFYNNEISEKSEIFDDQFSVERPDGSNFTLKIRSTKLEDSAMYFCASSRQGAGRNQPQHFGDGTRLSIL.

The genes are TRBV5-1 and TRBJ1-2, with D uncertain. This CDR3 contains 14 residues. V lost 4 bases and J lost 4, with 14 bases in between. CDR1 and CDR2 from the germline V gene are SGHRS and YFSETQ. In nucleotides, the CDR3 is TGCGCCAGCAGCCCCCAGAGGGAGGCCTATGGCTACACCTTC. This codes for CASSPQREAYGYTF.

The V and J genes are TRBV27 and TRBJ2-1; D remains unclear. V was cut by 2 bases and J by 5 bases, with 13 bases left in between. This CDR3 comprises 15 residues. Germline CDR1 and CDR2: MNHEY and SMNVEV (reference sequence). This CDR3 is CASSLGSPRNNEQFF. The CDR3, as DNA: TGTGCCAGCAGTTTAGGGTCTCCCAGGAACAATGAGCAGTTCTTC.

The genes are TRBV13 and TRBJ2-3; D unclear. The CDR3 runs 11 residues. Germline CDR1 is PRHDT and CDR2 is FYEKMQ (reference sequence). V dropped 8 bases and J dropped 6 bases, with 9 bases sitting between them. The CDR3 reads CASVAWDTQYF. The CDR3 DNA follows: TGTGCCAGCGTCGCGTGGGATACGCAGTATTTT.

The chain recombines TRBV6-5 with TRBJ1-2; 7 positions match TRBD1. V was pared by 6 bases and J by 0 bases, with 7 bases of the junction left unmatched. CDR1 is MNHEY, CDR2 SVGAGI, per germline. CDR3 length: 15 residues. The CDR3: CASRSHGQANYGYTF. CDR3 coding DNA: TGTGCCAGCAGATCCCATGGACAGGCTAACTATGGCTACACCTTC.

The genes are TRBV4-1 and TRBJ2-1, with 12 bases fitting TRBD2. CDR1 MGHRA and CDR2 YSYEKL come from the germline V gene. The junction had 7 bases not matched to a gene; V was cut back by 1 base and J by 3 bases. The CDR3 totals 18 residues. The CDR3, as DNA: TGCGCCAGCAGCCAAGTGGGAGGGACTAGCGGGTTCTACAATGAGCAGTTCTTC. This encodes CASSQVGGTSGFYNEQFF.

The rearrangement joins TRBV5-4 to TRBJ1-2; D unresolved. The length of the CDR3 is 13 residues. Trimming shortened V by 1 base and J by 3 bases, and 7 bases separated the two germline ends. Germline CDR1 reads SGHNT; CDR2 reads YYREEE (reference sequence). The CDR3 region is CASSLLGDYGYTF. CDR3 bases: TGTGCCAGCAGCTTGCTGGGCGACTATGGCTACACCTTC.

The V call is TRBV5-1, the J call TRBJ2-7; TRBD2 matches at 11 bases. Germline assignment: CDR1 SGHRS and CDR2 YFSETQ. V lost 2 bases to trimming and J lost 5 bases; unmatched junction nucleotides: 3. CDR3 length: 14 residues. The CDR3 nucleotides are TGCGCCAGCAGCTTACTAGCGGGAGTAGACGAGCAGTACTTC. Translation gives CASSLLAGVDEQYF.

The chain has TRBV9 and TRBJ2-2; tentatively, D is TRBD2 (5 bases). Germline values: CDR1 SGDLS, CDR2 YYNGEE. The CDR3 length is 15 residues. V lost 4 bases, J lost 5 bases, and 15 bases lay in between. As DNA, the CDR3 is TGTGCCAGCAGCCCCCAGAGGGTACCTACCGGGGAGCTGTTTTTT. Translated, it gives CASSPQRVPTGELFF.

The J gene is TRBJ2-3, the V gene TRBV6-1; 8 bases align to TRBD2. The V gene end was trimmed by 3 bases and the J gene end by 4 bases; junction bases not matched to a gene: 6. CDR1 and CDR2 (germline): MNHNS, SASEGT. The CDR3 totals 15 residues. The CDR3 sequence: CASSDRASGSDTQYF. The CDR3 DNA reads TGTGCCAGCAGTGACCGGGCTAGCGGGTCAGATACGCAGTATTTT.

This chain connects TRBV9 to TRBJ2-1; D is possibly TRBD2 (6 bases). This CDR3 is built from 16 residues. CDR1 is SGDLS and CDR2 is YYNGEE in the germline V gene. V was trimmed by 3 bases and J by 4 bases, leaving 17 bases between them. The CDR3 loop is CASSGEDSLNYNEQFF. The DNA of the CDR3 is TGTGCCAGCAGCGGGGAGGATTCACTTAATTACAATGAGCAGTTCTTC.

In its sample, this clone was seen once. V and J are TRBV20-1 and TRBJ1-2; possible D gene TRBD1, 5 bases. CDR3 length: 14 residues. Germline lookup yields CDR1 DFQATT and CDR2 SNEGSKA (reference sequence). The V and J ends lost 3 bases and 6 bases respectively, with 17 bases between them. CDR3 residues: CSASRPGHGNGYTF. The CDR3 DNA reads TGCAGTGCTAGTCGGCCAGGGCATGGCAATGGCTACACCTTC.